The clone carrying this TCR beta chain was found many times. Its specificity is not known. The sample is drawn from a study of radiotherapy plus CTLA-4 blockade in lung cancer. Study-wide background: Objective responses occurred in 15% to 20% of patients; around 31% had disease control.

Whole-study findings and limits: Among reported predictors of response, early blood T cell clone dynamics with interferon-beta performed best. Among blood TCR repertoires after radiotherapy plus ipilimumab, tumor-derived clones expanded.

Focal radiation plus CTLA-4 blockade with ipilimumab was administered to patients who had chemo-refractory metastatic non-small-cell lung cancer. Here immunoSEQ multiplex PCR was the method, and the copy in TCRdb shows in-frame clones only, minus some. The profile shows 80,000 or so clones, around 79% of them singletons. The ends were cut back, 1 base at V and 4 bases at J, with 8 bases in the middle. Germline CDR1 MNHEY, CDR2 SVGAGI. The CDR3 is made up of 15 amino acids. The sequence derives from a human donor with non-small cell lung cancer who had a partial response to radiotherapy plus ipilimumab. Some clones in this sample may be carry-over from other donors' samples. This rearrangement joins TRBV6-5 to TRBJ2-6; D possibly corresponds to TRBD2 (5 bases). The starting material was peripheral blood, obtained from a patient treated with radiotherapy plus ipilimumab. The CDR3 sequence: CASSYWSGGANVLTF. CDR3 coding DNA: TGTGCCAGCAGTTACTGGTCGGGGGGGGCCAACGTCCTGACTTTC.